The clone carrying this T cell receptor beta chain was seen just once. What it recognizes is unknown. This record belongs to a study of OX40 agonist ivuxolimab in advanced cancers. Study-wide findings and caveats: Some patients who did not respond also had low normalized T-cell clonal expansion.

The CDR3 has 15 amino acids. Germline CDR1 reads SGHAT; CDR2 reads FQDESV (reference sequence). The V and J ends lost 3 bases and 5 bases, in that order; junction bases with no gene match: 10. Here immunoSEQ multiplex PCR was the method, and the copy in TCRdb shows in-frame clones only, minus some. This sample has tens of thousands of clones; about 80% occur once, and the top ten carry 2% to 2.5%. The chain has TRBV11-1 and TRBJ2-7; TRBD1 matches 7 bases. The clonotype originates from an adult with an advanced solid tumor such as melanoma, head and neck, liver or kidney cancer. Material: CD4+ or CD8+ T cells sorted from blood, obtained in a trial of the OX40 agonist ivuxolimab. The CDR3 region has the DNA TGTGCCAGCAGCTTGGAGGCACAGGGGTTCCACGAGCAGTACTTC. Translated: CASSLEAQGFHEQYF.